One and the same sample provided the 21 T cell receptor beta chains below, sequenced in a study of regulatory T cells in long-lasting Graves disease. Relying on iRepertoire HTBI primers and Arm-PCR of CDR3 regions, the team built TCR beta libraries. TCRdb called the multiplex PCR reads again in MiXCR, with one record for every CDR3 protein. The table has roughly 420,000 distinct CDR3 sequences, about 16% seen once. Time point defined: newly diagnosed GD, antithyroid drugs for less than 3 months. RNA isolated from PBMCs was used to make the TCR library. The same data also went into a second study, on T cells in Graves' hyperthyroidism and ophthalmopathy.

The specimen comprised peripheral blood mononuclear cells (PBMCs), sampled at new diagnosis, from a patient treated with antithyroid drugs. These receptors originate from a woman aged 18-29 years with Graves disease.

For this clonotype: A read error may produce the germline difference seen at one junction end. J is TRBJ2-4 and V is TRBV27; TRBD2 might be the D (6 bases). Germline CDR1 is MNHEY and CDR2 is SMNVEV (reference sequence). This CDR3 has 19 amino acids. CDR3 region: CASSLSAGSNHLAKSIQYF. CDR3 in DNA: TGTGCCAGCAGTTTATCTGCGGGATCGAACCACCTAGCCAAAAGCATTCAGTACTTC.

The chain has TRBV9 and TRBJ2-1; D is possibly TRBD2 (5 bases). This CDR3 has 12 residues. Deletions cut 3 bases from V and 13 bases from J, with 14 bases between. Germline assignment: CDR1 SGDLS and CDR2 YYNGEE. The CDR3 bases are TGTGCCAGCAGCGCCCACGGGGAGCGACAGTTCTTC. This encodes CASSAHGERQFF.

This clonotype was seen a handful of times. The CDR3 nucleotides read TGCAGTGCTTTTAGCGGGATCGGTGGGTACGAGCAGTACTTC. Translated: CSAFSGIGGYEQYF. The chain uses TRBV20-1 and TRBJ2-7; 8 nucleotides align to TRBD2. The CDR3 contains 14 residues. V trimming: 5 bases; J trimming: 4 bases; junction bases outside the gene matches: 10. The germline gives CDR1 DFQATT, CDR2 SNEGSKA (reference sequence).

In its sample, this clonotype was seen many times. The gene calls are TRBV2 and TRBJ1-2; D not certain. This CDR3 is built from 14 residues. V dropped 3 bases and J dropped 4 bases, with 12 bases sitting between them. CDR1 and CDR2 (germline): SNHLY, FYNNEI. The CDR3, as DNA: TGTGCCAGCAGTGATCTCCCGGCTCTCTATGGCTACACCTTC. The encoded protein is CASSDLPALYGYTF.

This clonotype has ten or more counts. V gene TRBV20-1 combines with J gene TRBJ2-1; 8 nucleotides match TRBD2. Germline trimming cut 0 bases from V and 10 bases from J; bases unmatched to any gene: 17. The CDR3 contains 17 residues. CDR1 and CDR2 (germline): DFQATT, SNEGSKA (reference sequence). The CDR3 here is CSARDPQGSLREGEQFF. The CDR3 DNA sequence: TGCAGTGCTAGAGACCCTCAGGGTTCTTTACGGGAGGGCGAGCAGTTCTTC.

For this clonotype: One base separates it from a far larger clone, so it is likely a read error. CDR3 sequence reads: CASSLAWGGSYEQFF. The CDR3, as DNA: TGTGCCAGCAGCTTAGCTTGGGGTGGTTCCTACGAGCAGTTCTTC. The J gene is TRBJ2-1, the V gene TRBV11-2, with D unresolved. CDR3 length: 15 amino acids. The V end was cut by 1 base, the J end by 10 bases, with 17 bases between. Germline V gene data show CDR1 as SGHAT and CDR2 as FQNNGV.

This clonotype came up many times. The CDR3 DNA follows: TGTGCCAGCAGGTCGACTATCGGCAATCAGCCCCAGCATTTT. Translated, it gives CASRSTIGNQPQHF. The chain carries TRBV6-1 and TRBJ1-5, with D unresolved. CDR1 and CDR2 (germline): MNHNS, SASEGT. The CDR3 length is 14 residues. Trimming took 6 bases from V and 2 from J, leaving 11 bases between them.

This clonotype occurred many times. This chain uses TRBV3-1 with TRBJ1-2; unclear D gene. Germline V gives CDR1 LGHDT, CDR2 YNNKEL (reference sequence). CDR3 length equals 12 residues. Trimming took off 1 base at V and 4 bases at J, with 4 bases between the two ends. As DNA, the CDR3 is TGTGCCAGCAGCCAAGCTCGCTATGGCTACACCTTC. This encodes CASSQARYGYTF.

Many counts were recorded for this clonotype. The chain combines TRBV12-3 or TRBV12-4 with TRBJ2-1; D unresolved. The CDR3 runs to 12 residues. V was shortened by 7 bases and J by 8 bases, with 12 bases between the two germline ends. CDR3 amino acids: CASTPGTYEQFF. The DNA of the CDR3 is TGTGCCAGCACCCCGGGTACTTATGAGCAGTTCTTC.

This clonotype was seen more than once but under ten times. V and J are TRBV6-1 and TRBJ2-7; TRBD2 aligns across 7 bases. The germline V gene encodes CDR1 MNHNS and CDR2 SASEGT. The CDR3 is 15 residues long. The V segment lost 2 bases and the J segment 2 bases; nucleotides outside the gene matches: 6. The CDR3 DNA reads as TGTGCCAGCAGTGAATATCTGGGAGGGACCTACGAGCAGTACTTC. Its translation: CASSEYLGGTYEQYF.

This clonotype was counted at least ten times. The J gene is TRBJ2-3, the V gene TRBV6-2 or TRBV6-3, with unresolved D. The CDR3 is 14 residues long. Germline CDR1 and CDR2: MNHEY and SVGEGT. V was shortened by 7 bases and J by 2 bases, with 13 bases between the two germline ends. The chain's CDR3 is CASTVGGNTDTQYF. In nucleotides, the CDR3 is TGTGCCAGCACGGTCGGCGGTAACACAGATACGCAGTATTTT.

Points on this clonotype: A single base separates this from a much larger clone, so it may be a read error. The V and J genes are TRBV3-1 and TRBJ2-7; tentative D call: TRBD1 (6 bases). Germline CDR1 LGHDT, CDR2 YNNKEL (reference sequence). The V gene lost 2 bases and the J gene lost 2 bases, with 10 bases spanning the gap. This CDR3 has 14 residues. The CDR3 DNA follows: TGTGCCAGCAGCCAATGGAACAGGGCCTACGAGCAGTACTTC. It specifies CASSQWNRAYEQYF.

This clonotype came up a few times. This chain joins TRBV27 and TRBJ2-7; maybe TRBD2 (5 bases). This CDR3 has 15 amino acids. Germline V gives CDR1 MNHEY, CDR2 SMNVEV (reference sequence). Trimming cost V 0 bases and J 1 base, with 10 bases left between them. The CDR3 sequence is CASSLSPGFSYEQYF. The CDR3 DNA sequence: TGTGCCAGCAGTTTATCGCCGGGGTTTTCCTACGAGCAGTACTTC.

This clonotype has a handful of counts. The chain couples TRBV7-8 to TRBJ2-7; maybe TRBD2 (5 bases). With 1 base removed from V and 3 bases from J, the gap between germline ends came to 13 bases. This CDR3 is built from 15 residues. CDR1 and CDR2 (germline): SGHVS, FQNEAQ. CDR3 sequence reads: CASSLGHGRGYEQYF. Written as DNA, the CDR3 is TGTGCCAGCAGCTTAGGGCACGGCCGGGGCTACGAGCAGTACTTC.

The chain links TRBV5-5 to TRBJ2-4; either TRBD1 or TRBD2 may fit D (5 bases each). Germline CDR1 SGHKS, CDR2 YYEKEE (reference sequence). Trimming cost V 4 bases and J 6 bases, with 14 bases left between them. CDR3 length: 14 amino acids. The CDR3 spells CASSVGGGSNIQYF. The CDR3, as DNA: TGTGCCAGCAGCGTAGGTGGGGGATCAAACATTCAGTACTTC.

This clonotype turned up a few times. The CDR3, as DNA: TGTGCCAGTAGTACCGGTCTCACTAGCGGGAGTTATGATACGCAGTATTTT. Protein product: CASSTGLTSGSYDTQYF. The chain uses TRBV19 and TRBJ2-3, with 11 bases lining up with TRBD2. CDR1 and CDR2 from the germline V gene are LNHDA and SQIVND (reference sequence). V lost 4 bases, J lost 6 bases, and 12 bases stayed unmatched. This CDR3 region has 17 residues.

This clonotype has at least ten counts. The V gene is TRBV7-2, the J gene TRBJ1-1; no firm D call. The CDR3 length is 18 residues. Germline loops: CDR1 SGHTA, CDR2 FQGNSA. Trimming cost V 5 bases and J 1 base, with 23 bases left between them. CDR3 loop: CASSLTRSGKTTNTEAFF. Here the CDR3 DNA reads TGTGCCAGCAGCCTTACCCGGTCGGGCAAAACGACGAACACTGAAGCTTTCTTT.

CDR3 amino acids: CSARALAESNEQFF. The CDR3 bases are TGCAGTGCTAGAGCCCTAGCAGAGTCGAATGAGCAGTTCTTC. The chain uses TRBV20-1 and TRBJ2-1; the D gene is possibly TRBD2 (5 bases). This CDR3 region has 14 residues. The V gene lost 1 base and the J gene lost 7 bases, with 14 bases spanning the gap. The V gene's germline CDR1 is DFQATT and CDR2 SNEGSKA (reference sequence).

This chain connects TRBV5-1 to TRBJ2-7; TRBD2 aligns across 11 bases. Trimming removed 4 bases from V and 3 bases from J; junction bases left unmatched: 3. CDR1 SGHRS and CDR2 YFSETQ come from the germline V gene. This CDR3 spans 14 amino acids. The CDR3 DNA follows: TGCGCCAGCAGCATGGGGACTAGCGGCTACGAGCAGTACTTC. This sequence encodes CASSMGTSGYEQYF.

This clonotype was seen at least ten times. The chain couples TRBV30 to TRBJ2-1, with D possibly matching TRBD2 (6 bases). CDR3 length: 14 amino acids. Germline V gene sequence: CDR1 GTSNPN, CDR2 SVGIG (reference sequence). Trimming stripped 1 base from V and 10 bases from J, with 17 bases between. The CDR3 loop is CAWSDLGGGTEQFF. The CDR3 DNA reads TGTGCCTGGAGTGATTTGGGGGGTGGCACAGAGCAGTTCTTC.

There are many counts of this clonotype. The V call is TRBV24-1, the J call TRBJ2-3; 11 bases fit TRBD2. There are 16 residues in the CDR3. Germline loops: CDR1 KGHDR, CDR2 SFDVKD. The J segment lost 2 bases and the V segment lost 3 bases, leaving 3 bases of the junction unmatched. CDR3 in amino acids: CATSDRLAGTTDTQYF. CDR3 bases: TGTGCCACCAGTGATCGACTAGCGGGGACCACAGATACGCAGTATTTT.